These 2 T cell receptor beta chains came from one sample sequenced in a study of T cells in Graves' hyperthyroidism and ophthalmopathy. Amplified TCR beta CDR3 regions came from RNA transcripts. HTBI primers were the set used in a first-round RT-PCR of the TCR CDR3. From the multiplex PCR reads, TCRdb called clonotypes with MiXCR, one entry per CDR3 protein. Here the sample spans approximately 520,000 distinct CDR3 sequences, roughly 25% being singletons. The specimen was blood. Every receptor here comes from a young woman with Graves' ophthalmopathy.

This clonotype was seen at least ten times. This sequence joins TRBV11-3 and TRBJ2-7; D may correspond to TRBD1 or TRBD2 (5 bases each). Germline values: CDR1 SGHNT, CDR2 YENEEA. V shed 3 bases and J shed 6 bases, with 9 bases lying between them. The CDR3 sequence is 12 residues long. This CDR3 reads CASSFWGSEQYF. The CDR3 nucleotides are TGTGCCAGCAGCTTTTGGGGGAGCGAGCAGTACTTC.

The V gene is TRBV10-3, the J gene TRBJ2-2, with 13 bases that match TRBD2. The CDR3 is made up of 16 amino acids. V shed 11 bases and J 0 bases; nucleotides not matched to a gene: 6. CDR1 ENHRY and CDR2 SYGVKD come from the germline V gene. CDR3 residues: CAAGTSGASNTGELFF. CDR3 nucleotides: TGTGCCGCCGGGACTAGCGGGGCCTCGAACACCGGGGAGCTGTTTTTT.